This T cell receptor (beta chain) was identified in a study of T cell repertoires in ileal Crohn's disease. The method was immunoSEQ multiplex PCR; TCRdb's version includes in-frame clones alone and lacks a portion of them. This table has approximately 30,000 clones, around 80% appearing once. Germline V gene lookup returns CDR1 KGHSH and CDR2 LQKENI. The CDR3 has 19 amino acids. V was cut by 1 base and J by 4 bases, with 25 bases left in between. The sequence was obtained from an adult with Crohn's disease. The J gene is TRBJ1-1, the V gene TRBV18, with D maybe TRBD1 (5 bases). The sample taken for sequencing was ileal tissue. The CDR3 nucleotides are TGTGCCAGCTCACCACTTCCCCCCTGGGGGGGGGTAGGAGGCACTGAAGCTTTCTTT. Translated, it gives CASSPLPPWGGVGGTEAFF.